The 30 T cell receptor beta chains below all came from one sample that was sequenced in a study of blood T cell repertoires in COVID-19. Repertoires were generated with immunoSEQ multiplex PCR, while TCRdb's copy carries only in-frame clones and drops some. The sample gives about 210,000 clones, 84% of which show up once; around 3.1% is in the top ten. Specimen: PBMCs or T cells enriched from blood (not recorded which). The receptor set was obtained from a woman aged 30 to 39 who had been exposed to COVID-19.

The chain is built from TRBV19 and TRBJ1-5, with D maybe TRBD1 (6 bases). Germline V gene data show CDR1 as LNHDA and CDR2 as SQIVND (reference sequence). CDR3 length equals 16 residues. Deletions cut 5 bases from V and 2 bases from J, with 16 bases between. In DNA form, the CDR3 reads TGTGCCAGTAGTTTACAGGGCCTTCGGGGCAATCAGCCCCAGCATTTT. Translated, it gives CASSLQGLRGNQPQHF.

The J gene is TRBJ2-1, the V gene TRBV27, with 7 nucleotides matching TRBD1. The CDR3 length is 15 residues. Germline V gives CDR1 MNHEY, CDR2 SMNVEV (reference sequence). Trimming took 3 bases from V and 7 from J; bases not matched to a gene: 9. CDR3 residues: CASSFGQGVSNEQFF. The CDR3 DNA reads as TGTGCCAGCAGTTTTGGCCAGGGGGTTAGTAATGAGCAGTTCTTC.

This chain uses TRBV2 with TRBJ1-4, with 8 bases lining up with TRBD1. With 6 bases clipped from V and 4 bases from J, the junction kept 4 bases outside the gene matches. This CDR3 is 14 amino acids long. CDR1 is SNHLY, CDR2 FYNNEI, per germline. CDR3 sequence: CASSLDRGNEKLFF. Written as DNA, the CDR3 is TGTGCCAGCAGCCTCGACAGGGGTAATGAAAAACTGTTTTTT.

As regards this clone: The sample carries other DNA sequences with the same CDR3. This chain connects TRBV3-1 (or the pseudogene TRBV3-2) to TRBJ2-3; no clear D gene. The germline gives CDR1 LGHDT, CDR2 YNNKEL (reference sequence). Deletions cut 0 bases from V and 5 bases from J, with 6 bases between. The length of the CDR3 is 13 residues. The CDR3 region is CASSQDRGDTQYF. Here the CDR3 DNA reads TGTGCCAGCAGCCAAGATCGAGGAGATACGCAGTATTTT.

This clone was detected once. The V call is TRBV19, the J call TRBJ2-5; 13 bases fit TRBD2. From germline, CDR1 is LNHDA and CDR2 SQIVND (reference sequence). The length of the CDR3 is 17 residues. V trimming: 3 bases; J trimming: 4 bases; junction bases outside the gene matches: 8. The CDR3 spells CASSMALRTSGGETQYF. The CDR3 nucleotides read TGTGCCAGTAGTATGGCCCTTAGGACTAGCGGGGGAGAGACCCAGTACTTC.

The chain is built from TRBV5-5 and TRBJ1-2, with D possibly matching TRBD1 (5 bases). The V and J ends lost 1 base and 3 bases respectively, with 19 bases between them. The CDR3 totals 17 residues. CDR1 is SGHKS and CDR2 is YYEKEE in the germline V gene (reference sequence). The CDR3 here is CASSLPGLGGGDYGYTF. The CDR3 DNA reads as TGTGCCAGCAGCTTGCCGGGATTGGGCGGGGGGGACTATGGCTACACCTTC.

The chain couples TRBV18 to TRBJ2-1; 8 nucleotides align to TRBD2. CDR1 is KGHSH and CDR2 is LQKENI in the germline V gene. The trim removed 4 bases at V and 1 base at J, leaving 6 bases unmatched. The CDR3 is made up of 16 amino acids. CDR3 sequence: CASSRISGDSYNEQFF. The DNA of the CDR3 is TGTGCCAGCTCACGTATTAGCGGGGATTCCTACAATGAGCAGTTCTTC.

This chain joins TRBV18 and TRBJ2-7, with D possibly matching TRBD2 (5 bases). CDR3 size: 15 residues. Trimming pared 9 bases from V and 2 bases from J, leaving 20 bases between. Germline values: CDR1 KGHSH, CDR2 LQKENI. The CDR3: CASLTRREQTYEQYF. CDR3 DNA sequence: TGTGCCAGTCTCACCCGCCGGGAACAGACCTACGAGCAGTACTTC.

This sequence joins TRBV4-2 and TRBJ1-1; 8 positions match TRBD1. Germline trimming cut 4 bases from V and 7 bases from J; bases unmatched to any gene: 11. This CDR3 is built from 15 residues. Germline assignment: CDR1 LGHNA and CDR2 YNFKEQ. The CDR3 here is CASSPGQGVPLEAFF. DNA of the CDR3: TGTGCCAGCAGCCCTGGACAGGGAGTACCCCTTGAAGCTTTCTTT.

V is TRBV7-2 and J is TRBJ2-7; TRBD2 matches at 8 bases. Germline V gives CDR1 SGHTA, CDR2 FQGNSA. J gave up 6 bases and V 3 bases, and 10 bases lay outside the gene matches. This CDR3 is built from 15 residues. CDR3 sequence reads: CASSFNVRSGGEQYF. In nucleotides, the CDR3 is TGTGCCAGCAGCTTTAATGTTAGGAGCGGGGGCGAGCAGTACTTC. The full variable domain, its missing parts supplied by reference TRBV7-2 and TRBJ2-7, is GAGVSQSPSNKVTEKGKDVELRCDPISGHTALYWYRQSLGQGLEFLIYFQGNSAPDKSGLPSDRFSAERTGGSVSTLTIQRTQQEDSAVYLCASSFNVRSGGEQYFGPGTRLTVT.

This clone showed up just a few times. The genes are TRBV7-2 and TRBJ1-6; 7 bases are shared with TRBD1. V gave up 6 bases and J gave up 8 bases; unmatched junction bases: 10. CDR1 is SGHTA and CDR2 is FQGNSA in the germline V gene. The CDR3 has 15 residues. The CDR3 here is CASRTPSGQHSPLHF. The CDR3 bases are TGTGCCAGCAGAACTCCCTCGGGACAGCATTCACCCCTCCACTTT.

The V gene is TRBV5-1, the J gene TRBJ1-2; 10 positions agree with TRBD1. Germline CDR1 and CDR2: SGHRS and YFSETQ. The CDR3 is made up of 14 amino acids. J lost 8 bases, V lost 7 bases, and 11 bases had no gene match. CDR3 nucleotides: TGCGCCAGCCATTCGCCGGGGACAGGGGACGGCTACACCTTC. Amino acid sequence: CASHSPGTGDGYTF.

CDR3: CASSLTADYEQYF. CDR3 nucleotide sequence: TGCGCCAGCAGCTTGACAGCGGACTACGAGCAGTACTTC. The chain uses TRBV5-1 and TRBJ2-7; possibly TRBD2 for D (5 bases). CDR3 length: 13 residues. Germline V CDR1 and CDR2: SGHRS, YFSETQ. Trimming removed 1 base from V and 3 bases from J, with 8 bases in between.

This rearrangement joins TRBV6-5 to TRBJ2-7; 11 nucleotides line up with TRBD2. Germline V gene data show CDR1 as MNHEY and CDR2 as SVGAGI. After removal of 0 bases from V and 6 bases from J, the junction contained 4 bases not matched to a gene. There are 15 residues in the CDR3. In nucleotides, the CDR3 is TGTGCCAGCAGTTACTCGATAGCGGGGGGGCCCGAGCAGTACTTC. Translated: CASSYSIAGGPEQYF.

The chain combines TRBV11-2 with TRBJ2-1; D perhaps matches TRBD2 (7 bases). In germline, CDR1 is SGHAT, CDR2 FQNNGV. The V end lost 5 bases, the J end lost 10 bases, and 27 bases lay between the germline ends. The CDR3 spans 17 residues. The CDR3 here is CASSHRSFGGPAQEQFF. CDR3 coding DNA: TGTGCCAGCAGCCACCGTTCGTTCGGGGGGCCCGCGCAGGAGCAGTTCTTC.

The chain couples TRBV6-2 or TRBV6-3 to TRBJ2-3; D may be TRBD2 (6 bases). Trimming removed 2 bases at V and 1 base at J, with 10 bases between. The CDR3 spans 15 residues. Per the germline V gene, CDR1 is MNHEY and CDR2 is SVGEGT. The CDR3 DNA is TGTGCCAGCAGTTACCGGGCGGGGCGCACAGATACGCAGTATTTT. Encoded protein: CASSYRAGRTDTQYF.

The chain has TRBV18 and TRBJ2-3, with TRBD2 identical over 9 bases. Germline CDR1 is KGHSH and CDR2 is LQKENI. The CDR3 has 16 amino acids. The V gene end was trimmed by 4 bases and the J gene end by 2 bases; junction bases not matched to a gene: 7. This CDR3 is CASSLYSGGFTDTQYF. The DNA of the CDR3 is TGTGCCAGCTCACTATATAGCGGGGGATTCACAGATACGCAGTATTTT.

V usage is TRBV9 and J usage is TRBJ2-7; weak D call: TRBD2 (5 bases). V lost 0 bases and J 4 bases, leaving 11 bases between the germline ends. Germline-derived CDR1 and CDR2 are SGDLS and YYNGEE. The CDR3 totals 14 residues. CDR3 amino acids: CASSVAPTTYEQYF. CDR3 coding DNA: TGTGCCAGCAGCGTAGCCCCGACTACGTACGAGCAGTACTTC.

The rearrangement uses TRBV5-6 and TRBJ1-3; D is possibly TRBD1 (6 bases). The CDR3 sequence is 16 residues long. Per the germline V gene, CDR1 is SGHDT and CDR2 is YYEEEE. Trimming took off 0 bases at V and 7 bases at J, with 17 bases between the two ends. CDR3 residues: CASSLGLRGARNTIYF. CDR3 DNA: TGTGCCAGCAGCTTGGGGCTACGGGGGGCGCGTAACACCATATATTTT.

This chain uses TRBV2 with TRBJ2-1; 10 bases agree with TRBD2. The V gene end was trimmed by 6 bases and the J gene end by 7 bases; junction bases not matched to a gene: 15. Per germline, CDR1 SNHLY and CDR2 FYNNEI. This CDR3 has 17 amino acids. The CDR3 region has the DNA TGTGCCAGCAGCGACCGTCCTCTAGCGGGGGCCGGTAATGAGCAGTTCTTC. It codes for CASSDRPLAGAGNEQFF.

This chain connects TRBV10-3 to TRBJ1-1; TRBD1 aligns across 8 bases. Germline V gene data show CDR1 as ENHRY and CDR2 as SYGVKD. CDR3 size: 14 residues. After removal of 6 bases from V and 3 bases from J, the junction contained 6 bases not matched to a gene. The CDR3 protein is CAISDRGYDTEAFF. The CDR3, as DNA: TGTGCCATCAGCGACAGGGGTTATGACACTGAAGCTTTCTTT.

This clone was counted between two and nine times. The chain carries TRBV18 and TRBJ2-1; 7 positions agree with TRBD2. Unmatched junction bases numbered 10, after V lost 4 bases and J lost 4 bases. This CDR3 has 16 amino acids. The germline V gene encodes CDR1 KGHSH and CDR2 LQKENI. DNA for the CDR3: TGTGCCAGCTCACGGTCGCAAGCGGGGATATACAATGAGCAGTTCTTC. This translates into CASSRSQAGIYNEQFF.

V usage is TRBV6-5 and J usage is TRBJ2-7; possibly TRBD2 for D (6 bases). The CDR3 runs 14 residues. The germline V gene encodes CDR1 MNHEY and CDR2 SVGAGI. V lost 6 bases to trimming and J lost 4 bases, with 16 bases between them. The DNA for the CDR3 is TGTGCCAGCAGAATGGCCGGGACTTCGTACGAGCAGTACTTC. This translates into CASRMAGTSYEQYF.

The genes are TRBV10-2 and TRBJ2-7, with a tentative D call TRBD1 (5 bases). The CDR3 has 10 amino acids. Trimming removed 8 bases from V and 5 bases from J, with 7 bases in between. In germline, CDR1 is WSHSY, CDR2 SAAADI. For the CDR3, the DNA is TGCGCCAGCGACAGCGACGAGCAGTACTTC. This translates into CASDSDEQYF.

V and J are TRBV18 and TRBJ2-3; 7 nucleotides align to TRBD2. Germline V gene data show CDR1 as KGHSH and CDR2 as LQKENI. The V gene end was trimmed by 2 bases and the J gene end by 0 bases; junction bases not matched to a gene: 5. The CDR3 is 16 residues long. DNA of the CDR3: TGTGCCAGCTCACCAAAGGTAGCGGGTAGCACAGATACGCAGTATTTT. It translates to CASSPKVAGSTDTQYF.

In its sample, this clone was seen a few times. This chain links TRBV4-3 with TRBJ1-1; 7 nucleotides line up with TRBD1. The V and J ends lost 4 bases and 3 bases, in that order; junction bases with no gene match: 11. The CDR3 has 16 amino acids. Germline CDR1 and CDR2: LGHNA and YSLEER. The CDR3 is CASSLGRDRVDTEAFF. In DNA form, the CDR3 reads TGCGCCAGCAGCCTGGGCCGGGACAGAGTGGACACTGAAGCTTTCTTT.

The genes are TRBV5-1 and TRBJ1-2; 7 bases line up with TRBD1. Germline values: CDR1 SGHRS, CDR2 YFSETQ. CDR3 size: 13 residues. Germline trimming cut 4 bases from V and 7 bases from J; bases unmatched to any gene: 7. Here the CDR3 DNA reads TGCGCCAGCAGCCTTGACAGGGAGAGTGGCTACACCTTC. Protein sequence: CASSLDRESGYTF.

The rearrangement uses TRBV9 and TRBJ1-2, with unresolved D. CDR1 and CDR2 (germline): SGDLS, YYNGEE. V shed 0 bases and J shed 3 bases, with 6 bases lying between them. The length of the CDR3 is 13 residues. CDR3 DNA: TGTGCCAGCAGCGTAGAAGAGGACTATGGCTACACCTTC. Translated, it gives CASSVEEDYGYTF.

The rearrangement joins TRBV28 to TRBJ1-5, with 7 bases fitting TRBD1. CDR1 and CDR2 from the germline V gene are MDHEN and SYDVKM. Trimming removed 6 bases from V and 6 bases from J; junction bases left unmatched: 11. This CDR3 region has 15 residues. The DNA for the CDR3 is TGTGCCAGCAGCTCGCCGGGCCAGGGGGGTCAGCCCCAGCATTTT. It is translated as CASSSPGQGGQPQHF. The whole variable domain, filled in from reference TRBV28 and TRBJ1-5, reads DVKVTQSSRYLVKRTGEKVFLECVQDMDHENMFWYRQDPGLGLRLIYFSYDVKMKEKGDIPEGYSVSREKKERFSLILESASTNQTSMYLCASSSPGQGGQPQHFGDGTRLSIL.

This clone has only one observation. This chain uses TRBV6-5 with TRBJ2-3; D perhaps matches TRBD2 (6 bases). The CDR3 runs 14 residues. The germline V gene has CDR1 MNHEY and CDR2 SVGAGI. The V gene lost 7 bases and the J gene lost 0 bases, with 11 bases spanning the gap. Written as DNA, the CDR3 is TGTGCCAGCATTGCCGGGAGAAGCACAGATACGCAGTATTTT. Amino acid sequence: CASIAGRSTDTQYF.